This TCR beta chain is from a study of liver allograft versus peripheral blood T cells. Study context: Transplanted livers and recipients' peripheral blood had their T cell receptor repertoires compared. Study results and caveats: Liver allograft and peripheral blood T cell receptor repertoires reportedly differed.

Using its own MiXCR run on the reads, TCRdb lists one record per CDR3 protein. This sample yields around 6,000 distinct CDR3 sequences, of which 17% are seen a single time; 2.5% to 3% belongs to the top ten. This clonotype is medium-sized by share. The target antigen is unknown. Trimming pared 5 bases from V and 3 bases from J, leaving 11 bases between. The CDR3 spans 14 residues. Germline lookup yields CDR1 MNHEY and CDR2 SMNVEV (reference sequence). The TCR comes from a human patient who had a liver transplant. A subset of T cells may come from the graft donor. V usage is TRBV27 and J usage is TRBJ2-1, with D perhaps matching TRBD2 (5 bases). The CDR3 sequence is CASSDLAGYNEQFF. In nucleotides, the CDR3 is TGTGCCAGCAGTGATCTCGCGGGCTACAATGAGCAGTTCTTC.